This T cell receptor beta chain was sequenced during a study of blood T cell repertoires in COVID-19. The wider study: Nucleic acid was either cDNA or gDNA, and it came from T cells, B-cell-depleted T cells, or PBMCs.

J was trimmed by 5 bases and V by 6 bases; bases with no gene match: 9. This CDR3 is built from 15 residues. Germline V lookup: CDR1 MNHEY, CDR2 SMNVEV (reference sequence). Original data processing: By means of reference gene primer amplification, nucleated cell counts were estimated. Clones were sequenced by immunoSEQ multiplex PCR, and TCRdb holds only the in-frame ones, with some missing. That table is the source of V, J and clone size, and D and trimming were worked out from the DNA. The sample has more than 70,000 clones; roughly nine tenths are singletons. In its sample, this clone was seen once.

This rearrangement joins TRBV27 to TRBJ2-5, with 10 bases matching TRBD2. This TCR was recovered from a woman in her forties or fifties with active or convalescent COVID-19. Sequencing used peripheral blood. CDR3 sequence (DNA): TGTGCCAGCAGCCCAGCGGGGGGGCGCGGGGAGACCCAGTACTTC. Its translation is CASSPAGGRGETQYF.